These 18 T cell receptor beta chains came from one sample sequenced in a study of shared clonotypes between healthy human individuals. The repertoire was sequenced with immunoSEQ multiplex PCR; TCRdb's copy has only in-frame clones and lacks some. The table lists about 1 million clones, under 80% of them singletons. Sequencing was performed on memory CD4+ T cells sorted from blood. Subset in this sample: CD45RA-negative fraction. These receptors originate from a man younger than 30 in good health.

The chain links TRBV18 to TRBJ1-1; the D gene is possibly TRBD1 (5 bases). Trimming removed 5 bases at V and 4 bases at J, with 8 bases between. The germline gives CDR1 KGHSH, CDR2 LQKENI. The CDR3 totals 12 residues. This chain's CDR3 is CASSAGSTEAFF. The CDR3 DNA is TGTGCCAGCTCAGCAGGGAGCACTGAAGCTTTCTTT.

The chain joins TRBV30 to TRBJ1-5; the match to TRBD1 covers 7 bases. With 6 bases clipped from V and 6 bases from J, the junction kept 8 bases outside the gene matches. Germline V gene sequence: CDR1 GTSNPN, CDR2 SVGIG (reference sequence). The CDR3 extends over 13 amino acids. CDR3 nucleotides: TGTGCCTGCTCGCAGGGGGGGGTTCAGCCCCAGCATTTT. Its protein product is CACSQGGVQPQHF.

This clone was counted a few times. The CDR3: CASSPQGDGELFF. In DNA form, the CDR3 reads TGCGCCAGCAGCCCGCAGGGTGACGGGGAGCTGTTTTTT. This chain connects TRBV5-1 to TRBJ2-2; the D gene is possibly TRBD1 (5 bases). Trimming removed 4 bases at V and 7 bases at J, with 11 bases between. CDR3 length: 13 residues. The germline V gene has CDR1 SGHRS and CDR2 YFSETQ. Supplemented by reference TRBV5-1 and TRBJ2-2, the full variable domain reads KAGVTQTPRYLIKTRGQQVTLSCSPISGHRSVSWYQQTPGQGLQFLFEYFSETQRNKGNFPGRFSGRQFSNSRSEMNVSTLELGDSALYLCASSPQGDGELFFGEGSRLTVL.

This clone was detected a few times. The V gene is TRBV19, the J gene TRBJ2-2, with TRBD1 matching 10 bases. This CDR3 is built from 14 residues. Germline CDR1 is LNHDA and CDR2 is SQIVND (reference sequence). V was pared by 2 bases and J by 7 bases, with 1 base of the junction left unmatched. The CDR3 DNA reads TGTGCCAGTAGTATAAGGACAGGGGGCGGGGAGCTGTTTTTT. Protein sequence: CASSIRTGGGELFF. The full variable domain, its missing parts supplied by reference TRBV19 and TRBJ2-2, is DGGITQSPKYLFRKEGQNVTLSCEQNLNHDAMYWYRQDPGQGLRLIYYSQIVNDFQKGDIAEGYSVSREKKESFPLTVTSAQKNPTAFYLCASSIRTGGGELFFGEGSRLTVL.

This sequence joins TRBV29-1 and TRBJ2-7; 8 bases line up with TRBD1. Germline CDR1 and CDR2: SQVTM and ANQGSEA. This CDR3 region has 14 residues. The trim removed 5 bases at V and 7 bases at J, leaving 13 bases unmatched. The CDR3 region has the DNA TGCAGCGTTTTGGTAGGGGCAGGGGGCGCGGAGCAGTACTTC. Encoded protein: CSVLVGAGGAEQYF.

In its sample, this clone was seen many times. The junction does not match germline at one end; this may be a read error. This rearrangement joins TRBV7-7 to TRBJ2-5; 7 nucleotides match TRBD1. The CDR3 is 13 residues long. Looked up from germline, CDR1 is SSHAT and CDR2 is FNYEAQ (reference sequence). Here the CDR3 reads CASSPGQRETQYF. For the CDR3, the DNA is TGTGCTAGCAGCCCGGGACAGAGAGAGACCCAGTACTTC.

The genes are TRBV7-8 and TRBJ1-2, with a tentative D call TRBD1 (6 bases). CDR3 length equals 15 residues. Trimming left V 5 bases short and J 4 bases short, with 17 bases between. Germline CDR1 and CDR2: SGHVS and FQNEAQ. The CDR3 DNA reads TGTGCCAGCAGCCTAGTGGGGGCGCAACCCTATGGCTACACCTTC. It yields the protein CASSLVGAQPYGYTF.

This clone was seen a few times. In the same sample, other DNA sequences code for this CDR3. In DNA form, the CDR3 reads TGTGCCAGCAGTGAGTACAGCTATAATTCACCCCTCCACTTT. It translates to CASSEYSYNSPLHF. The chain employs TRBV6-1 and TRBJ1-6, with D unclear. From germline, CDR1 is MNHNS and CDR2 SASEGT. The CDR3 loop spans 14 amino acids. V lost 3 bases and J lost 3, with 6 bases in between.

The count of this clone is one. CDR3 loop: CACTQGSGETQYF. In nucleotides, the CDR3 is TGTGCCTGTACACAGGGGAGCGGGGAGACCCAGTACTTC. V and J are TRBV30 and TRBJ2-5; perhaps TRBD1 as D (7 bases). CDR3 length: 13 amino acids. Germline V lookup: CDR1 GTSNPN, CDR2 SVGIG (reference sequence). The germline V and J ends were trimmed by 6 bases and 5 bases, with 16 bases remaining between them.

The V call is TRBV2, the J call TRBJ1-3; the match to TRBD1 covers 8 bases. The J segment lost 5 bases and the V segment lost 6 bases, leaving 6 bases of the junction unmatched. Germline V gene data show CDR1 as SNHLY and CDR2 as FYNNEI. The CDR3 loop spans 14 amino acids. This CDR3 is CASSSDRGRNTIYF. The CDR3 nucleotides are TGTGCCAGCAGCTCTGACAGGGGAAGAAACACCATATATTTT.

The rearrangement links TRBV6-1 to TRBJ2-5, with 7 nucleotides matching TRBD1. With 6 bases clipped from V and 5 bases from J, the junction kept 6 bases outside the gene matches. CDR1 and CDR2 from the germline V gene are MNHNS and SASEGT. This CDR3 has 13 residues. CDR3 region: CASRTGAVETQYF. In DNA form, the CDR3 reads TGTGCCAGCAGAACAGGGGCGGTGGAGACCCAGTACTTC.

This sequence joins TRBV6-6 and TRBJ1-2; possibly TRBD1 for D (5 bases). Trimming left V 6 bases short and J 4 bases short, with 9 bases between. Germline CDR1 is MNHNY and CDR2 is SVGAGI (reference sequence). The CDR3 runs 12 residues. For the CDR3, the DNA is TGTGCCAGCAGGGCCGGGGGCTATGGCTACACCTTC. It translates to CASRAGGYGYTF.

The rearrangement links TRBV30 to TRBJ2-1; 9 nucleotides line up with TRBD2. CDR1 and CDR2 (germline): GTSNPN, SVGIG (reference sequence). Germline trimming cut 3 bases from V and 8 bases from J; bases unmatched to any gene: 8. The CDR3 spans 14 residues. CDR3 region: CAWRNAGGPHEQFF. The CDR3 region has the DNA TGTGCCTGGAGGAACGCGGGGGGGCCGCATGAGCAGTTCTTC. The whole variable domain, filled in from reference TRBV30 and TRBJ2-1, reads SQTIHQWPATLVQPVGSPLSLECTVEGTSNPNLYWYRQAAGRGLQLLFYSVGIGQISSEVPQNLSASRPQDRQFILSSKKLLLSDSGFYLCAWRNAGGPHEQFFGPGTRLTVL.

In its sample, this clone was seen once. The rearrangement links TRBV10-3 to TRBJ2-3; possible D gene TRBD1, 5 bases. Germline lookup yields CDR1 ENHRY and CDR2 SYGVKD. The V gene lost 7 bases and the J gene lost 0 bases, with 11 bases spanning the gap. The CDR3 extends over 14 amino acids. The CDR3 reads CAIMYDRSTDTQYF. The CDR3 bases are TGTGCCATCATGTACGACAGAAGCACAGATACGCAGTATTTT.

As regards this clone: The same CDR3 can be traced to other DNA sequences in this sample. The chain carries TRBV7-9 and TRBJ2-1; D ambiguous. This CDR3 is built from 13 residues. V gave up 0 bases and J gave up 4 bases, with 4 bases separating them. The germline V gene has CDR1 SEHNR and CDR2 FQNEAQ (reference sequence). The DNA for the CDR3 is TGTGCCAGCAGCTTAGCCTCGTACAATGAGCAGTTCTTC. Translation: CASSLASYNEQFF.

Concerning this clone itself: Within the sample, other DNA sequences also encode this same CDR3. The chain employs TRBV10-1 and TRBJ2-5; D is unclear. This CDR3 spans 12 amino acids. Germline V gene sequence: CDR1 WNHNN, CDR2 SYGVQD (reference sequence). V lost 3 bases, J lost 4 bases, and 6 bases lay in between. CDR3 sequence: CASSDEGETQYF. CDR3 nucleotides: TGCGCCAGCAGTGACGAAGGAGAGACCCAGTACTTC.

The chain joins TRBV2 to TRBJ2-3; tentative D call: TRBD1 (5 bases). The ends were cut back, 6 bases at V and 0 bases at J, with 16 bases in the middle. This CDR3 comprises 16 residues. Germline CDR1 is SNHLY and CDR2 is FYNNEI. CDR3 nucleotide sequence: TGTGCCAGCAGCTCCCCAGGGCGGCCAAGCACAGATACGCAGTATTTT. Protein product: CASSSPGRPSTDTQYF.

The J gene is TRBJ2-2, the V gene TRBV7-9; possibly TRBD1 or TRBD2 for D (5 bases each). V lost 8 bases to trimming and J lost 3 bases, with 16 bases between them. The germline gives CDR1 SEHNR, CDR2 FQNEAQ (reference sequence). This CDR3 region has 15 residues. The CDR3: CASALGGAYTGELFF. The CDR3 nucleotides are TGTGCCAGCGCCCTTGGGGGAGCTTACACCGGGGAGCTGTTTTTT.